This TCR beta chain came from a study of cytomegalovirus exposure and HLA in healthy donors. Trimming removed 3 bases at V and 3 bases at J, with 18 bases between. Germline-derived CDR1 and CDR2 are SGHDT and YYEEEE. This CDR3 spans 16 amino acids. It was with 60 Vbeta and 13 Jbeta primers that the PCR ran. Clones were sequenced by immunoSEQ multiplex PCR, and TCRdb holds only the in-frame ones, with some missing. This sample's clone table lists about 170,000 clones. The genes are TRBV5-6 and TRBJ1-2; TRBD1 might be the D (6 bases). The TCR comes from a young woman in good health and CMV-seropositive. Sequenced sample: PBMCs. DNA for the CDR3: TGTGCCAGCAGCTCCAATTACAGGGAGCTTTACTATGGCTACACCTTC. Amino acids: CASSSNYRELYYGYTF.